One sample yielded the 19 T cell receptor beta chains listed below, sequenced in a study of blood T cell repertoires in COVID-19. Produced via immunoSEQ multiplex PCR; TCRdb's table is partial and in-frame only. The sample consists of under 350,000 clones, around 89% of them appearing once. Sequenced sample: peripheral blood. The source of these receptors is a man aged 35-49 years with acute or convalescent COVID-19.

This chain connects TRBV7-9 to TRBJ2-1; D is possibly TRBD2 (7 bases). In germline, CDR1 is SEHNR, CDR2 FQNEAQ (reference sequence). This CDR3 is 13 amino acids long. The V end lost 2 bases, the J end lost 8 bases, and 10 bases lay between the germline ends. The CDR3 nucleotides are TGTGCCAGCAGCTTAAGCGGGACATATGAGCAGTTCTTC. It encodes CASSLSGTYEQFF.

The chain carries TRBV6-1 and TRBJ2-4, with TRBD2 matching over 11 bases. J gave up 0 bases and V 4 bases, and 8 bases lay outside the gene matches. This CDR3 has 18 residues. The germline gives CDR1 MNHNS, CDR2 SASEGT. CDR3 region: CASSGPTSGGLAKNIQYF. CDR3 nucleotides: TGTGCCAGCAGTGGACCCACTAGCGGGGGATTAGCCAAAAACATTCAGTACTTC.

The chain uses TRBV6-5 and TRBJ1-1; 7 nucleotides align to TRBD1. Looked up from germline, CDR1 is MNHEY and CDR2 is SVGAGI. The J segment lost 8 bases and the V segment lost 0 bases, leaving 9 bases of the junction unmatched. The CDR3 has 15 residues. The CDR3 DNA reads TGTGCCAGCAGTTACTCTGCGGGACAGATATCCGAAGCTTTCTTT. Translating it yields CASSYSAGQISEAFF.

The rearrangement links TRBV5-1 to TRBJ1-4, with a possible D match to TRBD1 (6 bases). This CDR3 spans 16 amino acids. Germline CDR1 SGHRS, CDR2 YFSETQ. The V end lost 0 bases, the J end lost 4 bases, and 13 bases lay between the germline ends. The CDR3: CASSLAVGTSNEKLFF. CDR3 DNA: TGCGCCAGCAGCTTGGCCGTCGGGACAAGTAATGAAAAACTGTTTTTT.

This rearrangement joins TRBV11-2 to TRBJ1-4; 9 nucleotides match TRBD1. J was trimmed by 6 bases and V by 7 bases; bases with no gene match: 15. From germline, CDR1 is SGHAT and CDR2 FQNNGV. CDR3 size: 17 residues. CDR3 nucleotide sequence: TGTGCCAGCACCTCTCGTGGACAGGGGTTGGCGGATGAAAAACTGTTTTTT. Protein sequence: CASTSRGQGLADEKLFF.

The chain carries TRBV7-9 and TRBJ1-1, with D uncertain. Trimming stripped 3 bases from V and 4 bases from J, with 15 bases between. From germline, CDR1 is SEHNR and CDR2 FQNEAQ (reference sequence). The CDR3 spans 15 residues. The CDR3 spells CASSLPTSGRTEAFF. The CDR3 DNA reads TGTGCCAGCAGCTTGCCTACGAGTGGTCGCACTGAAGCTTTCTTT.

This chain uses TRBV19 with TRBJ2-7, with a weak D call TRBD2 (5 bases). Germline V CDR1 and CDR2: LNHDA, SQIVND (reference sequence). The CDR3 has 13 residues. The V end was cut by 8 bases, the J end by 4 bases, with 15 bases between. This chain's CDR3 is CASAPRDGYEQYF. The CDR3 DNA reads as TGTGCCAGTGCCCCGAGGGATGGATACGAGCAGTACTTC.

This chain links TRBV10-1 with TRBJ2-7, with a possible D match to TRBD2 (5 bases). The V end lost 0 bases, the J end lost 5 bases, and 5 bases lay between the germline ends. Looked up from germline, CDR1 is WNHNN and CDR2 is SYGVQD (reference sequence). The CDR3 extends over 12 amino acids. The CDR3: CASSESRDEQYF. The DNA of the CDR3 is TGCGCCAGCAGTGAGTCGAGGGACGAGCAGTACTTC.

The chain combines TRBV12-3 or TRBV12-4 with TRBJ1-1; D may be TRBD1 (5 bases). V was cut by 6 bases and J by 5 bases, with 10 bases left in between. The CDR3 has 12 amino acids. The CDR3 reads CASRGQRTEAFF. In DNA, the CDR3 is TGTGCCAGCAGGGGGCAAAGAACTGAAGCTTTCTTT.

This chain joins TRBV5-1 and TRBJ2-1; 13 bases are shared with TRBD2. Germline loops: CDR1 SGHRS, CDR2 YFSETQ. V was pared by 7 bases and J by 10 bases, with 14 bases of the junction left unmatched. The CDR3 is made up of 16 amino acids. CDR3 sequence: CASRSPGLAGLREQFF. The DNA of the CDR3 is TGCGCCAGCCGTTCACCGGGACTAGCGGGGCTCAGGGAGCAGTTCTTC.

The chain is built from TRBV2 and TRBJ1-1; 10 nucleotides line up with TRBD1. The CDR3 spans 23 residues. V lost 4 bases to trimming and J lost 3 bases; unmatched junction nucleotides: 29. The germline V gene encodes CDR1 SNHLY and CDR2 FYNNEI. CDR3 sequence (DNA): TGTGCCAGCAGTGTAAGGCGGGACAGGGGAAAAGATTTATACCTCAGAAGTGACACTGAAGCTTTCTTT. This codes for CASSVRRDRGKDLYLRSDTEAFF.

CDR3 sequence reads: CASSSQGAWGYTF. In DNA, the CDR3 is TGCGCCAGCAGCTCTCAGGGGGCGTGGGGCTACACCTTC. V usage is TRBV5-1 and J usage is TRBJ1-2; 8 positions match TRBD1. This CDR3 has 13 amino acids. Germline V gene sequence: CDR1 SGHRS, CDR2 YFSETQ. V dropped 3 bases and J dropped 8; count of bases not matched to a gene: 6.

The sample holds one count of this clone. This chain links TRBV7-9 with TRBJ2-1, with TRBD1 matching over 7 bases. From germline, CDR1 is SEHNR and CDR2 FQNEAQ (reference sequence). V lost 8 bases to trimming and J lost 3 bases; unmatched junction nucleotides: 7. The CDR3 runs to 14 residues. The CDR3 DNA reads TGTGCCAGCCAGACAGGGCCTCGCTACAATGAGCAGTTCTTC. Translating it yields CASQTGPRYNEQFF.

V is TRBV6-1 and J is TRBJ1-4; D possibly corresponds to TRBD1 (5 bases). Germline V CDR1 and CDR2: MNHNS, SASEGT. The CDR3 length is 16 residues. Trimming cost V 2 bases and J 7 bases, with 17 bases left between them. CDR3 sequence: CASSESRNRQAEKLFF. The CDR3, as DNA: TGTGCCAGCAGTGAAAGTCGGAACAGGCAGGCTGAAAAACTGTTTTTT.

The chain employs TRBV3-1 (or the pseudogene TRBV3-2) and TRBJ1-2, with 8 bases that match TRBD1. Germline trimming cut 2 bases from V and 8 bases from J; bases unmatched to any gene: 10. Per germline, CDR1 LGHDT and CDR2 YNNKEL (reference sequence). CDR3 size: 15 residues. CDR3 amino acids: CASSQTDRVLWGYTF. In nucleotides, the CDR3 is TGTGCCAGCAGCCAAACGGACAGGGTACTATGGGGCTACACCTTC.

The V and J genes are TRBV2 and TRBJ2-3; no clear D. Germline V CDR1 and CDR2: SNHLY, FYNNEI. The V and J ends lost 2 bases and 2 bases respectively, with 8 bases between them. The CDR3 length is 14 residues. CDR3 amino acids: CASSEMANTDTQYF. Here the CDR3 DNA reads TGTGCCAGCAGTGAAATGGCCAACACAGATACGCAGTATTTT.

The chain employs TRBV11-3 and TRBJ1-5, with TRBD1 as a possible D gene (6 bases). This CDR3 region has 16 residues. Between the trimmed V and J ends, which lost 5 bases and 7 bases, there was a span of 21 bases. CDR1 is SGHNT and CDR2 is YENEEA in the germline V gene. The CDR3 sequence: CASSASRQALGQPQHF. The CDR3 nucleotides are TGTGCCAGCAGCGCTAGCCGACAGGCCCTCGGGCAGCCCCAGCATTTT.

The V gene is TRBV2, the J gene TRBJ2-2, with 10 positions matching TRBD1. With V trimmed by 6 bases and J by 2 bases, 3 bases remained unmatched. CDR3 length: 15 amino acids. CDR1 and CDR2 (germline): SNHLY, FYNNEI. Here the CDR3 DNA reads TGTGCCAGCAGATCGACAGGGGGCAACACCGGGGAGCTGTTTTTT. Encoded protein: CASRSTGGNTGELFF.

V and J are TRBV5-1 and TRBJ2-3; no clear D gene. V was cut by 4 bases and J by 0 bases, with 9 bases left in between. This CDR3 is built from 14 residues. CDR1 SGHRS and CDR2 YFSETQ come from the germline V gene. CDR3 sequence reads: CASSDQSSTDTQYF. CDR3 nucleotide sequence: TGCGCCAGCAGCGATCAGTCTAGCACAGATACGCAGTATTTT. Full variable domain (rest looked up from reference TRBV5-1 and TRBJ2-3): KAGVTQTPRYLIKTRGQQVTLSCSPISGHRSVSWYQQTPGQGLQFLFEYFSETQRNKGNFPGRFSGRQFSNSRSEMNVSTLELGDSALYLCASSDQSSTDTQYFGPGTRLTVL.